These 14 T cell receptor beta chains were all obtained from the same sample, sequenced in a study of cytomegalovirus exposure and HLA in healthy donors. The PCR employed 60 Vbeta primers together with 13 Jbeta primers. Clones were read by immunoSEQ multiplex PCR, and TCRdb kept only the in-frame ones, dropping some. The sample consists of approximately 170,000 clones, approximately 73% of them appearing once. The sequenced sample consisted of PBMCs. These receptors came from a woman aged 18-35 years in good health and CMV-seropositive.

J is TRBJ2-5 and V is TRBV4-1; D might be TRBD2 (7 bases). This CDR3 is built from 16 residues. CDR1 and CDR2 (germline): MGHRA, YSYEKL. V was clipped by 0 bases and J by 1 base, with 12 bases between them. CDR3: CASSQDKGGSQETQYF. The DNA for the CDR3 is TGCGCCAGCAGCCAAGATAAGGGGGGGAGCCAAGAGACCCAGTACTTC.

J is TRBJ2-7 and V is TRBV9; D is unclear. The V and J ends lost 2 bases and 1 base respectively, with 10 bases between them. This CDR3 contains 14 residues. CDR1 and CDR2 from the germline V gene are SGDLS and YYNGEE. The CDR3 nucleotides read TGTGCCAGCAGCGTGGTCGCAGCGTCCTACGAGCAGTACTTC. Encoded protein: CASSVVAASYEQYF. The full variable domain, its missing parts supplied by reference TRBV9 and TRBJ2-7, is DSGVTQTPKHLITATGQRVTLRCSPRSGDLSVYWYQQSLDQGLQFLIQYYNGEERAKGNILERFSAQQFPDLHSELNLSSLELGDSALYFCASSVVAASYEQYFGPGTRLTVT.

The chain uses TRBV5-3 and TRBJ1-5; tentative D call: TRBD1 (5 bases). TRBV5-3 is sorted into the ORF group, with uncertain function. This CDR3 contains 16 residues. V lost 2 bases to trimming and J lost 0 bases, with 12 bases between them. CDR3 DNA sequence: TGTGCCAGAAGCTTAATCGGGGGGTATAGCAATCAGCCCCAGCATTTT. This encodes CARSLIGGYSNQPQHF.

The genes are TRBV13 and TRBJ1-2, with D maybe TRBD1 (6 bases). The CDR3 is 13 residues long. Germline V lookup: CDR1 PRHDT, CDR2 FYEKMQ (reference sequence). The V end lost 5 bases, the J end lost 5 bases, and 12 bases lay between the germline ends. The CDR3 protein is CASSAADRYGYTF. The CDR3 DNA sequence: TGTGCCAGCAGCGCCGCTGACAGGTATGGCTACACCTTC.

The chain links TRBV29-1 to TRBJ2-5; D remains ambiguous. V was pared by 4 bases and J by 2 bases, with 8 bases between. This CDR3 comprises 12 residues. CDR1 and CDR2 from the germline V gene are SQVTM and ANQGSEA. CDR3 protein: CSVGTAQETQYF. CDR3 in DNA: TGCAGCGTTGGCACAGCACAAGAGACCCAGTACTTC. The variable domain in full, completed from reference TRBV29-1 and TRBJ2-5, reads SAVISQKPSRDICQRGTSLTIQCQVDSQVTMMFWYRQQPGQSLTLIATANQGSEATYESGFVIDKFPISRPNLTFSTLTVSNMSPEDSSIYLCSVGTAQETQYFGPGTRLLVL.

DNA for the CDR3: TGTGCCAGCAGCCGGGGGGGCGATGGGAACACCGGGGAGCTGTTTTTT. It codes for CASSRGGDGNTGELFF. The chain links TRBV5-4 to TRBJ2-2; 8 bases agree with TRBD2. The J segment lost 1 base and the V segment lost 4 bases, leaving 6 bases of the junction unmatched. Germline-derived CDR1 and CDR2 are SGHNT and YYREEE (reference sequence). CDR3 size: 16 residues.

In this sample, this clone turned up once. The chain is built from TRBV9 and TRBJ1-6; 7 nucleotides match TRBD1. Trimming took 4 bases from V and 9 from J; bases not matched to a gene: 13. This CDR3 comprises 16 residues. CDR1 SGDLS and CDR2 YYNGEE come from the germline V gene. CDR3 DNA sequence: TGTGCCAGCAGCCCAGAGATGACAGGGCAGGGTTCACCCCTCCACTTT. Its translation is CASSPEMTGQGSPLHF.

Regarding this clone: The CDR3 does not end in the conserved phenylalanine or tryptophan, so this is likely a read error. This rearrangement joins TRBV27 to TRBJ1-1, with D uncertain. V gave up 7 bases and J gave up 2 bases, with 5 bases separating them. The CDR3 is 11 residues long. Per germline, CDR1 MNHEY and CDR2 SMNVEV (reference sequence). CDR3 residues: CASNRNTEAFL. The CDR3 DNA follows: TGTGCCAGCAACAGAAACACTGAAGCTTTCCTT.

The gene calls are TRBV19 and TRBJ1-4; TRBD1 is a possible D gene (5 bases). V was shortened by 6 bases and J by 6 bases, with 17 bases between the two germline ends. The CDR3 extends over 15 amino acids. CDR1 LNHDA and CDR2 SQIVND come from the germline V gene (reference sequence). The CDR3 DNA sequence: TGTGCCAGTAGCCGTACAAGGGGATCCGATGAAAAACTGTTTTTT. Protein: CASSRTRGSDEKLFF. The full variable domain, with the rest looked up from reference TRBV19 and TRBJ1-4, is DGGITQSPKYLFRKEGQNVTLSCEQNLNHDAMYWYRQDPGQGLRLIYYSQIVNDFQKGDIAEGYSVSREKKESFPLTVTSAQKNPTAFYLCASSRTRGSDEKLFFGSGTQLSVL.

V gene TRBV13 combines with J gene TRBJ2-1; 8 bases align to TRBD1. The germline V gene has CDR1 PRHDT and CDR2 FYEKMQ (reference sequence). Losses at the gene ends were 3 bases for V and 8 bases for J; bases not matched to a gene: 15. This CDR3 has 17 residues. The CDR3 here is CASSFPTGRGLRDEQFF. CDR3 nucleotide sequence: TGTGCCAGCAGCTTCCCCACCGGCAGGGGGCTAAGAGATGAGCAGTTCTTC.

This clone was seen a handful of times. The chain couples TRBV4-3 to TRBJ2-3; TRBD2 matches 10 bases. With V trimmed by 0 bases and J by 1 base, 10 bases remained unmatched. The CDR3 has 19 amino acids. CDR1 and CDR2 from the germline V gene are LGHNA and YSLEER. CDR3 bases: TGCGCCAGCAGCCAAGATATAGCGGGGGGTTCGGACGGCACAGATACGCAGTATTTT. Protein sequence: CASSQDIAGGSDGTDTQYF.

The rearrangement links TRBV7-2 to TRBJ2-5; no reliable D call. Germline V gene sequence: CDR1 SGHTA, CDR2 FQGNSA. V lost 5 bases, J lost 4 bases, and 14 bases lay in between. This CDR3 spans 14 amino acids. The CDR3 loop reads CASSTGSRRETQYF. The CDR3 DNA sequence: TGTGCCAGCAGCACCGGGTCCCGCCGAGAGACCCAGTACTTC.

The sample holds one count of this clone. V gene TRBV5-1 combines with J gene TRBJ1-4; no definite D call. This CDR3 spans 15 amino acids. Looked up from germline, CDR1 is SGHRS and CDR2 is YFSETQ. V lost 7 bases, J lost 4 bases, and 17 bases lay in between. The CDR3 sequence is CASPITRQYNEKLFF. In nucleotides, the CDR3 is TGCGCCAGCCCAATAACGCGGCAGTATAATGAAAAACTGTTTTTT.

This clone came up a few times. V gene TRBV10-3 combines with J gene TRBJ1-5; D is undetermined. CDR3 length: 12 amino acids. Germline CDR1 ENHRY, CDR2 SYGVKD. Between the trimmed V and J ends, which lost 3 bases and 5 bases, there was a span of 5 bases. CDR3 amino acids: CAISDGYQPQHF. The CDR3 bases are TGTGCCATCAGTGACGGTTATCAGCCCCAGCATTTT.